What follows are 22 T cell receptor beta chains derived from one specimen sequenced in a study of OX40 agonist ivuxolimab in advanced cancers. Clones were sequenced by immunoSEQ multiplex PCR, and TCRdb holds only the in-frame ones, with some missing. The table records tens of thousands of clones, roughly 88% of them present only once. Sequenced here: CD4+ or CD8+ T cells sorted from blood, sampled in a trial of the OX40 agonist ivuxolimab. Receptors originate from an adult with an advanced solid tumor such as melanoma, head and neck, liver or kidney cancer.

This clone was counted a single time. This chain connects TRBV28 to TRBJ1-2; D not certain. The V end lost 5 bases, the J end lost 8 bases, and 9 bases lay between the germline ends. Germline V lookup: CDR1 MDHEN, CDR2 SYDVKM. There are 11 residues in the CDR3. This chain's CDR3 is CASSPRVGYTF. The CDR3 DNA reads TGTGCCAGCAGTCCCCGAGTGGGCTACACCTTC.

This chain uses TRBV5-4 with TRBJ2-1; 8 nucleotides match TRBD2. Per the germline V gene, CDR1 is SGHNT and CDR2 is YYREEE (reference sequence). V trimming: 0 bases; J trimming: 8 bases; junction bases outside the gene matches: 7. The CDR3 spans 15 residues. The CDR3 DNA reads TGTGCCAGCAGCTTGGAAAGCGGGAGTGGCTATGAGCAGTTCTTC. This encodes CASSLESGSGYEQFF.

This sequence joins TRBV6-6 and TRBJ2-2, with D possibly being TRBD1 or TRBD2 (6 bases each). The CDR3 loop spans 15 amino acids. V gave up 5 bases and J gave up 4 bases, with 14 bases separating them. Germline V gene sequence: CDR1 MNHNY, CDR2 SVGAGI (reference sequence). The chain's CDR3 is CASSPRGAGTGELFF. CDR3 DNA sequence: TGTGCCAGCAGTCCTAGGGGGGCGGGCACCGGGGAGCTGTTTTTT.

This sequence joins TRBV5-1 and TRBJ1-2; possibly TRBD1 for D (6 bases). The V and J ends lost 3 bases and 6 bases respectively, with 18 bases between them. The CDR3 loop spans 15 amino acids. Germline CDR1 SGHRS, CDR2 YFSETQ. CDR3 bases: TGCGCCAGCAGCTGGGGTTCGACAGGCTCGGATGGCTACACCTTC. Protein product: CASSWGSTGSDGYTF. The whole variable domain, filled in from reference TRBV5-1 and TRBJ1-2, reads KAGVTQTPRYLIKTRGQQVTLSCSPISGHRSVSWYQQTPGQGLQFLFEYFSETQRNKGNFPGRFSGRQFSNSRSEMNVSTLELGDSALYLCASSWGSTGSDGYTFGSGTRLTVV.

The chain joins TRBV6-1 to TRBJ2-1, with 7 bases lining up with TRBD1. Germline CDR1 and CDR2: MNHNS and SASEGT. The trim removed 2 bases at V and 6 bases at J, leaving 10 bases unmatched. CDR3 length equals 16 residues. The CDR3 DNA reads TGTGCCAGCAGTGAACGTCAGGGGGTGAGAGCCAATGAGCAGTTCTTC. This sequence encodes CASSERQGVRANEQFF.

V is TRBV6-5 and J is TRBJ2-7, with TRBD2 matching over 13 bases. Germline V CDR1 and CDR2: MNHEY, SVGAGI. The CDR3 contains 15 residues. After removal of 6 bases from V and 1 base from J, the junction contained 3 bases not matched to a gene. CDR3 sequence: CASRETSGRSYEQYF. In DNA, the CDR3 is TGTGCCAGCAGGGAGACTAGCGGGAGGTCCTACGAGCAGTACTTC.

The CDR3 nucleotides read TGTGCCAGCAGTTACGGCGGCGGGAGGGAGTGGGAGCAGTACTTC. It codes for CASSYGGGREWEQYF. The V call is TRBV6-5, the J call TRBJ2-7, with TRBD2 matching over 9 bases. The CDR3 sequence is 15 residues long. The germline V gene encodes CDR1 MNHEY and CDR2 SVGAGI. Trimming removed 2 bases from V and 7 bases from J; junction bases left unmatched: 9.

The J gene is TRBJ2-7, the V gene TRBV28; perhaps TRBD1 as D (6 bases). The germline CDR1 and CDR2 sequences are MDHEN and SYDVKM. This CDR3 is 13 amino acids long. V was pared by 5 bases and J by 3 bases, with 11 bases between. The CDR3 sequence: CASSPGQIYEQYF. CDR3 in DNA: TGTGCCAGCAGTCCAGGACAGATCTACGAGCAGTACTTC.

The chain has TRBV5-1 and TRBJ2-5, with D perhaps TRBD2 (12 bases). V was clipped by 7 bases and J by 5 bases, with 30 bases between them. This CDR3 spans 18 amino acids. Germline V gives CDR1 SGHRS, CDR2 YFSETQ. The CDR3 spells CASRRTGGLAGGVETQYF. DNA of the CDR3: TGCGCCAGCCGCAGGACAGGGGGCCTAGCGGGAGGGGTTGAGACCCAGTACTTC.

This CDR3 reads CASSSPLAGGINEQFF. The CDR3 DNA follows: TGTGCCAGCAGCTCCCCACTAGCGGGAGGGATCAATGAGCAGTTCTTC. The chain joins TRBV11-3 to TRBJ2-1, with 13 bases that match TRBD2. J lost 6 bases, V lost 4 bases, and 6 bases had no gene match. The CDR3 has 16 amino acids. The V gene's germline CDR1 is SGHNT and CDR2 YENEEA. Combining the CDR3 with reference TRBV11-3 and TRBJ2-1 gives the whole variable domain EAGVVQSPRYKIIEKKQPVAFWCNPISGHNTLYWYLQNLGQGPELLIRYENEEAVDDSQLPKDRFSAERLKGVDSTLKIQPAELGDSAVYLCASSSPLAGGINEQFFGPGTRLTVL.

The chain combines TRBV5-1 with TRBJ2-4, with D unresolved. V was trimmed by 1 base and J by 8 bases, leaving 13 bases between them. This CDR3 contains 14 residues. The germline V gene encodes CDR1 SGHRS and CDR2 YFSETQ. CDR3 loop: CASSLRAGLDIQYF. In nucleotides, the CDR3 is TGCGCCAGCAGCTTGAGAGCAGGATTGGACATTCAGTACTTC.

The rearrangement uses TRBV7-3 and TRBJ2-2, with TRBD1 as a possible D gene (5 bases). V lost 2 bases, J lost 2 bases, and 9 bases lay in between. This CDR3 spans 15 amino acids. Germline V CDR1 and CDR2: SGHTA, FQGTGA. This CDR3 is CASSLGRANTGELFF. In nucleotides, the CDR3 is TGTGCCAGCAGCTTAGGCAGGGCTAACACCGGGGAGCTGTTTTTT.

The CDR3 loop reads CASSIGLAPDTQYF. CDR3 bases: TGTGCCAGTAGTATCGGACTAGCGCCAGATACGCAGTATTTT. The chain couples TRBV19 to TRBJ2-3, with TRBD2 identical over 9 bases. This CDR3 is 14 amino acids long. CDR1 is LNHDA, CDR2 SQIVND, per germline (reference sequence). Trimming at V came to 3 bases and at J to 4 bases, leaving 2 bases not matched to a gene.

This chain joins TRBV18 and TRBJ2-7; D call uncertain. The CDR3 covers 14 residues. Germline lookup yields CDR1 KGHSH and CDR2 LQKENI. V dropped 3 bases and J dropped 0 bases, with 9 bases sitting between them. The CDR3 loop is CASSPPGSSYEQYF. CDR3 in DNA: TGTGCCAGCTCACCCCCGGGCAGCTCCTACGAGCAGTACTTC.

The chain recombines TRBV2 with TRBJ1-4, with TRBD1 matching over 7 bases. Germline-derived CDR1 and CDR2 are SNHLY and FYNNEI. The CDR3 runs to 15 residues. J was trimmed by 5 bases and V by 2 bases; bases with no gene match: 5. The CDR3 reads CASSELLGGNEKLFF. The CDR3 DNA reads TGTGCCAGCAGTGAATTGCTAGGGGGCAATGAAAAACTGTTTTTT.

CDR3 nucleotide sequence: TGTGCCACCAGGGAACAGGCCGTGACCGGGGAGCTGTTTTTT. Protein sequence: CATREQAVTGELFF. This chain uses TRBV6-1 with TRBJ2-2; the D gene is possibly TRBD1 (5 bases). This CDR3 is 14 amino acids long. V lost 10 bases to trimming and J lost 5 bases, with 17 bases between them. Germline loops: CDR1 MNHNS, CDR2 SASEGT.

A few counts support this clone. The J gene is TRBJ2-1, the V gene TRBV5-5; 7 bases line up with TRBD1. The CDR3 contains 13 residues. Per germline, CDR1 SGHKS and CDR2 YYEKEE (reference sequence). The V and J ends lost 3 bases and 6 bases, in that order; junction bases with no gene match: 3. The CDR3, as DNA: TGTGCCAGCAGCTCGAGACAGGGCAATGAGCAGTTCTTC. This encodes CASSSRQGNEQFF. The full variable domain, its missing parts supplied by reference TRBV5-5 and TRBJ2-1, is DAGVTQSPTHLIKTRGQQVTLRCSPISGHKSVSWYQQVLGQGPQFIFQYYEKEERGRGNFPDRFSARQFPNYSSELNVNALLLGDSALYLCASSSRQGNEQFFGPGTRLTVL.

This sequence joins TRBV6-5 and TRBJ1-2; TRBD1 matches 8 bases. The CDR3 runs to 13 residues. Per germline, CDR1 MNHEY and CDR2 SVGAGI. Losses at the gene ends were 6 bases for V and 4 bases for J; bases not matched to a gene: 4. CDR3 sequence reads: CASRSGQAYGYTF. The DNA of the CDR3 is TGTGCCAGCAGATCGGGACAGGCCTATGGCTACACCTTC.

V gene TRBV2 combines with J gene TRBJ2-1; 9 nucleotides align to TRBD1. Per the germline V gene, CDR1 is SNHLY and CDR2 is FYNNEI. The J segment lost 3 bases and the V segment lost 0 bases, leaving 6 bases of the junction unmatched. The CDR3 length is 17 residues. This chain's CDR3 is CASSEAQGQGYYNEQFF. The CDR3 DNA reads TGTGCCAGCAGTGAAGCGCAGGGACAGGGATACTACAATGAGCAGTTCTTC.

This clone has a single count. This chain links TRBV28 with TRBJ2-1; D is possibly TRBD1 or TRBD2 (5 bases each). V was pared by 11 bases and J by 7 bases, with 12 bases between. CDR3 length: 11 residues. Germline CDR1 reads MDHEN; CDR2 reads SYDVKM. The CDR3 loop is CAARGENEQFF. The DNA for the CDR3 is TGTGCCGCTCGGGGCGAAAATGAGCAGTTCTTC.

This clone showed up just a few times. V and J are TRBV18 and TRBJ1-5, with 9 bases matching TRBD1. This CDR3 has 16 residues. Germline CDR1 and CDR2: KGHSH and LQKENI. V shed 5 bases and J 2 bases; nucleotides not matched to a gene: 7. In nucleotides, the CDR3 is TGTGCCAGCTCATCGACAGGGGGGTCGGGCAATCAGCCCCAGCATTTT. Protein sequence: CASSSTGGSGNQPQHF.

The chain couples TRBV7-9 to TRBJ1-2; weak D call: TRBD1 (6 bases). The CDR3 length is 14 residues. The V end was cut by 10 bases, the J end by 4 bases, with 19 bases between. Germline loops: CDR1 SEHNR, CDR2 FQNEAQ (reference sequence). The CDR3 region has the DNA TGTGCCACGGATCAGGGGACCTATGTCTATGGCTACACCTTC. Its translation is CATDQGTYVYGYTF.